A selection of T cell receptor beta chains follows, all from one sample in a study of blood T cell repertoires in COVID-19. Some clones are missing from TCRdb's copy, which holds only in-frame ones; the method was immunoSEQ multiplex PCR. Among roughly 320,000 clones listed, 90% to 95% were seen once. The sequencing input was PBMCs or T cells enriched from blood (not recorded which). Source of these receptors: a woman in her thirties who had been exposed to COVID-19. Each CDR3 is given with its conserved first and last residue. D genes are given only for firm matches. Size is omitted from some rows. Given values are once, few, many or a class for expanded clones.

v_gene	abundance	j_gene	d_gene	CDR3aa	CDR3nt
TRBV6-5	NA	TRBJ1-2	TRBD1	CASSQNLGQIYGYTF	TGTGCCAGCAGTCAGAACTTGGGACAGATCTATGGCTACACCTTC
TRBV19	NA	TRBJ1-1	NA	CASSIVGGGNTEAFF	TGTGCCAGTAGTATAGTTGGGGGCGGAAACACTGAAGCTTTCTTT
TRBV3-1/TRBV3-2	NA	TRBJ2-1	NA	CASSQEVWGGEEFF	TGTGCCAGCAGCCAAGAAGTTTGGGGAGGCGAGGAGTTCTTC
TRBV9	NA	TRBJ1-2	NA	CASSVATGLSYGYTF	TGTGCCAGCAGCGTAGCGACAGGTCTTAGCTATGGCTACACCTTC
TRBV4-1	once	TRBJ2-7	NA	CASSRAAGYEQYF	TGCGCCAGCAGCCGCGCCGCAGGGTACGAGCAGTACTTC
TRBV9	once	TRBJ1-2	TRBD1	CASSVAGQGVNYGYTF	TGTGCCAGCAGCGTTGCCGGACAGGGCGTTAACTATGGCTACACCTTC
TRBV5-1	NA	TRBJ1-4	NA	CASSLVARNEKLFF	TGCGCCAGCAGCTTGGTAGCGCGTAATGAAAAACTGTTTTTT
TRBV28	NA	TRBJ2-5	NA	CASSLRAGIKETQYF	TGTGCCAGCAGTTTACGAGCGGGTATCAAAGAGACCCAGTACTTC
TRBV10-3	NA	TRBJ1-5	NA	CAISDFSNQPQHF	TGTGCCATATCGGACTTTAGCAATCAGCCCCAGCATTTT
TRBV2	NA	TRBJ1-6	TRBD1	CAGLRDRGNSPLHF	TGTGCCGGACTTAGGGACAGGGGCAATTCACCCCTCCACTTT
TRBV20-1	NA	TRBJ2-1	TRBD2	CSASVAGLGIF	TGCAGTGCGAGTGTAGCGGGCCTCGGGATCTTC
TRBV21-1	NA	TRBJ1-5	NA	CASSKGHRGDDQPQHF	TGTGCCAGCAGCAAAGGACACAGGGGAGATGATCAGCCCCAGCATTTT
TRBV4-2	NA	TRBJ1-1	NA	CASSQDPGMVVNEAFF	TGTGCCAGCAGCCAAGATCCAGGGATGGTGGTGAATGAAGCTTTCTTT
TRBV5-1	NA	TRBJ1-1	NA	CASSFRPGPPGGTEAFF	TGCGCCAGCAGCTTTCGACCCGGGCCTCCGGGGGGCACTGAAGCTTTCTTT
TRBV5-6	once	TRBJ1-3	NA	CASSFGRVGNTIYF	TGTGCCAGCAGCTTCGGCAGGGTTGGAAACACCATATATTTT
TRBV6-5	once	TRBJ2-2	NA	CATIRFGGAGELFF	TGTGCCACCATCAGGTTCGGGGGAGCCGGGGAGCTGTTTTTT
TRBV3-1/TRBV3-2	NA	TRBJ2-3	TRBD2	CASSPPGLGATDTQYF	TGTGCCAGCAGCCCTCCGGGACTAGGGGCCACAGATACGCAGTATTTT
TRBV7-9	NA	TRBJ1-1	NA	CASSLGSRVNEAFF	TGTGCCAGCAGCTTAGGAAGCAGGGTCAATGAAGCTTTCTTT
TRBV11-3	NA	TRBJ1-1	TRBD1	CASSAGTGLEAFF	TGTGCCAGCAGTGCTGGGACAGGGCTTGAAGCTTTCTTT
TRBV11-3	NA	TRBJ2-1	NA	CASSPDRQKYNEQFF	TGTGCCAGCAGCCCCGACAGGCAGAAATACAATGAGCAGTTCTTC
TRBV7-9	NA	TRBJ2-1	TRBD2	CASSRTSGGRYPYNEQFF	TGTGCCAGCAGCCGGACTAGCGGGGGGCGGTATCCCTACAATGAGCAGTTCTTC
TRBV5-6	NA	TRBJ2-6	NA	CASSLFRNGGLGANVLTF	TGTGCCAGCAGCTTATTCAGGAACGGTGGCTTGGGGGCCAACGTCCTGACTTTC
TRBV5-6	NA	TRBJ1-5	NA	CASSKRSFSNQPQHF	TGTGCCAGCAGCAAGAGGAGCTTTAGCAATCAGCCCCAGCATTTT
TRBV7-6	NA	TRBJ2-5	NA	CASSPGGLQETQYF	TGTGCCAGCAGCCCCGGAGGGCTACAAGAGACCCAGTACTTC
TRBV9	NA	TRBJ2-1	TRBD2	CASSPSGGSYNEQFF	TGTGCCAGCAGTCCGAGCGGGGGCTCCTACAATGAGCAGTTCTTC
TRBV18	NA	TRBJ2-1	NA	CASSPLGGGHNEQFF	TGTGCCAGCTCACCACTGGGGGGGGGCCACAATGAGCAGTTCTTC
TRBV5-6	many	TRBJ2-2	TRBD1	CASSLDRDRGKIGSGELFF	TGTGCCAGCAGCTTAGACCGGGACAGGGGGAAGATCGGTTCCGGGGAGCTGTTTTTT
TRBV3-1/TRBV3-2	NA	TRBJ1-1	NA	CASSHLVGSGEAFF	TGTGCCAGCAGCCACCTTGTAGGGAGTGGTGAAGCTTTCTTT
TRBV15	NA	TRBJ1-1	NA	CATSRTGHTEAFF	TGTGCCACCAGCAGAACAGGTCACACTGAAGCTTTCTTT
TRBV6-5	NA	TRBJ1-4	NA	CASSYSWSVNEKLFF	TGTGCCAGCAGTTACTCGTGGTCGGTTAATGAAAAACTGTTTTTT
TRBV2	NA	TRBJ1-1	NA	CASRNHGGRTEAFF	TGTGCCAGCAGAAATCACGGGGGGCGCACTGAAGCTTTCTTT
TRBV6-6	NA	TRBJ2-1	TRBD2	CASSFTAGATYNEQFF	TGTGCCAGCAGTTTTACAGCGGGGGCGACTTACAATGAGCAGTTCTTC
TRBV7-8	once	TRBJ2-7	NA	CASSFFGREVPFGYEQYF	TGTGCCAGCAGCTTTTTTGGCAGGGAGGTACCGTTTGGCTACGAGCAGTACTTC
TRBV3-1/TRBV3-2	NA	TRBJ1-6	TRBD1	CASSPKQGANSPLHF	TGTGCCAGCAGCCCAAAACAGGGGGCGAATTCACCCCTCCACTTT
TRBV4-1	NA	TRBJ1-2	TRBD1	CASSPPSTGGSGYTF	TGCGCCAGCAGCCCCCCGTCGACAGGGGGCAGTGGCTACACCTTC
TRBV18	NA	TRBJ1-3	TRBD1	CASSGLGTGRGNTIYF	TGTGCCAGCTCGGGTCTTGGGACAGGCAGAGGAAACACCATATATTTT
TRBV27	NA	TRBJ2-7	NA	CASSQYPGGTYEQYF	TGTGCCAGCAGCCAATACCCCGGCGGAACCTACGAGCAGTACTTC
TRBV27	NA	TRBJ1-1	NA	CASSLGLRNTEAFF	TGTGCCAGCAGTTTAGGGCTCAGGAACACTGAAGCTTTCTTT
TRBV7-3	NA	TRBJ2-2	NA	CASSRRGTGELFF	TGTGCCAGCAGCCGGCGCGGCACCGGGGAGCTGTTTTTT
TRBV28	NA	TRBJ2-3	TRBD2	CASSRPGTSGTDTQYF	TGTGCCAGCAGTCGCCCGGGGACTAGCGGAACAGATACGCAGTATTTT
TRBV29-1	NA	TRBJ1-2	TRBD1	CSVVGTENNYGYTF	TGCAGCGTTGTGGGGACAGAGAATAACTATGGCTACACCTTC
TRBV30	NA	TRBJ1-1	NA	CAWRRGGMNTEAFF	TGTGCCTGGAGGAGAGGGGGAATGAACACTGAAGCTTTCTTT
TRBV5-1	NA	TRBJ1-5	NA	CASSLGPHSNQPQHF	TGCGCCAGCAGCTTGGGGCCACATAGCAATCAGCCCCAGCATTTT
TRBV5-1	NA	TRBJ2-5	TRBD1	CASSSEQGAGETQYF	TGCGCCAGCAGCTCCGAACAGGGGGCGGGGGAGACCCAGTACTTC
TRBV19	few	TRBJ1-1	TRBD1	CASTHRGPNTEAFF	TGTGCCAGTACCCACAGGGGGCCGAACACTGAAGCTTTCTTT
TRBV6-5	NA	TRBJ1-1	NA	CASSPLNPMRTEAFF	TGTGCCAGCAGTCCCCTGAACCCGATGCGGACTGAAGCTTTCTTT